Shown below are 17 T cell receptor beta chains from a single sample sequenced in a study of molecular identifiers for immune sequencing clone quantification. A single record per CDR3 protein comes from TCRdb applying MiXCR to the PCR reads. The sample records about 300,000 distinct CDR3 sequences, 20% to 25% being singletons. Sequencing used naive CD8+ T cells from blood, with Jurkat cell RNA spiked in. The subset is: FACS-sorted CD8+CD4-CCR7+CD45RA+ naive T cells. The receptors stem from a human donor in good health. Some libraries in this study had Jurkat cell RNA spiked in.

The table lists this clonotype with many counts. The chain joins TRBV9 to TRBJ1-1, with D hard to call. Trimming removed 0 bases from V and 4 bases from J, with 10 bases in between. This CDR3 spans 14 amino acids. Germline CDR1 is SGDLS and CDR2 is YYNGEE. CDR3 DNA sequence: TGTGCCAGCAGCGTAGGGCAGCGGGGCACTGAAGCTTTCTTT. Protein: CASSVGQRGTEAFF.

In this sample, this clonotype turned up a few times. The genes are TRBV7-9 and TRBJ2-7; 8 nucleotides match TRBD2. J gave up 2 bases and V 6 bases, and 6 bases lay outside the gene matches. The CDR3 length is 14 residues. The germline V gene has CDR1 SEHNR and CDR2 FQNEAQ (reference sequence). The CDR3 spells CASSSTSGPYEQYF. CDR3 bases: TGTGCCAGCAGTTCCACTAGCGGACCCTACGAGCAGTACTTC.

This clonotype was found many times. The CDR3 DNA is TGTGCCAGCAGGACTAAGTTCCTGAATACGCAGTATTTT. This encodes CASRTKFLNTQYF. V is TRBV12-3 or TRBV12-4 and J is TRBJ2-3; D perhaps matches TRBD2 (5 bases). This CDR3 has 13 residues. Trimming shortened V by 6 bases and J by 7 bases, and 14 bases separated the two germline ends.

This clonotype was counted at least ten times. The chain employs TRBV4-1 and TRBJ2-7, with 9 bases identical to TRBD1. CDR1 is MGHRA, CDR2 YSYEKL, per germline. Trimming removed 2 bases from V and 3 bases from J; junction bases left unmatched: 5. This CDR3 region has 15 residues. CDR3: CASSQSGQGFYEQYF. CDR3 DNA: TGCGCCAGCAGCCAATCGGGACAGGGTTTCTACGAGCAGTACTTC.

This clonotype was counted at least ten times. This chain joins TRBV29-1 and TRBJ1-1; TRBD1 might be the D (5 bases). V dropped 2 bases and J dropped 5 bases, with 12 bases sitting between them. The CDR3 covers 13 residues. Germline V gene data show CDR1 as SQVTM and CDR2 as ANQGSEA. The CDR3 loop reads CSVEPGLETEAFF. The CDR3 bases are TGCAGCGTTGAACCGGGACTAGAGACTGAAGCTTTCTTT.

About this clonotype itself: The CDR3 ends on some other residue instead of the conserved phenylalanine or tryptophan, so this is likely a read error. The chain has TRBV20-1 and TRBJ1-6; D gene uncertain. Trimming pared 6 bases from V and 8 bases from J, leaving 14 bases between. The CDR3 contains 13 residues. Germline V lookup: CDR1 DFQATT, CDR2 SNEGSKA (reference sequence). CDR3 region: CSAKSDTHSPLHC. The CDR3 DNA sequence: TGCAGTGCCAAGTCAGATACCCATTCACCCCTCCACTGT.

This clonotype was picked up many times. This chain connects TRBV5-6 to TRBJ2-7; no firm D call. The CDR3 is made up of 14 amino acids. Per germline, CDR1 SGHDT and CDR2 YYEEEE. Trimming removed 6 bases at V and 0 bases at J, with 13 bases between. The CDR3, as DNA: TGTGCCAGCAAACCCCTAGAAAGCTCCTACGAGCAGTACTTC. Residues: CASKPLESSYEQYF. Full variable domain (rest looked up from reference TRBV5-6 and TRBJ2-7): DAGVTQSPTHLIKTRGQQVTLRCSPKSGHDTVSWYQQALGQGPQFIFQYYEEEERQRGNFPDRFSGHQFPNYSSELNVNALLLGDSALYLCASKPLESSYEQYFGPGTRLTVT.

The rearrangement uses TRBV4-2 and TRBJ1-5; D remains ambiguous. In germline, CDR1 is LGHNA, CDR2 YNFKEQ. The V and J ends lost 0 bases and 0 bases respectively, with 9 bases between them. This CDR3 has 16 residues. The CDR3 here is CASSQESRDSNQPQHF. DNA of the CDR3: TGTGCCAGCAGCCAAGAATCGCGGGATAGCAATCAGCCCCAGCATTTT.

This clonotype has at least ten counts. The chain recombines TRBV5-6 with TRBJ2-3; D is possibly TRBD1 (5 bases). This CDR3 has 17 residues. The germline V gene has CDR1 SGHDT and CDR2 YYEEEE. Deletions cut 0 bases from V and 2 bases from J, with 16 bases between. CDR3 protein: CASSLGRWGSYTDTQYF. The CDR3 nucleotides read TGTGCCAGCAGCTTGGGGCGGTGGGGCAGCTACACAGATACGCAGTATTTT. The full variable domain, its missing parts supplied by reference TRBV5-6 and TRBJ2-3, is DAGVTQSPTHLIKTRGQQVTLRCSPKSGHDTVSWYQQALGQGPQFIFQYYEEEERQRGNFPDRFSGHQFPNYSSELNVNALLLGDSALYLCASSLGRWGSYTDTQYFGPGTRLTVL.

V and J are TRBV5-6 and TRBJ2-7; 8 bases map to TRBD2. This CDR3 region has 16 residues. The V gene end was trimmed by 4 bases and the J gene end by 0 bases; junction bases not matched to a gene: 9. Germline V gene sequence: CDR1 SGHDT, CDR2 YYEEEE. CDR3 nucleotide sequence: TGTGCCAGCAGCCTCGGGGGGGAGCTGAGCTCCTACGAGCAGTACTTC. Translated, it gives CASSLGGELSSYEQYF.

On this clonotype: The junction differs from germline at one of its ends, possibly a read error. This chain's CDR3 is CASSFQENTEALF. The DNA of the CDR3 is TGTGCCAGCAGTTTTCAGGAGAACACTGAAGCTCTCTTT. The rearrangement joins TRBV28 to TRBJ1-1; D gene ambiguous. Germline assignment: CDR1 MDHEN and CDR2 SYDVKM. This CDR3 has 13 residues.

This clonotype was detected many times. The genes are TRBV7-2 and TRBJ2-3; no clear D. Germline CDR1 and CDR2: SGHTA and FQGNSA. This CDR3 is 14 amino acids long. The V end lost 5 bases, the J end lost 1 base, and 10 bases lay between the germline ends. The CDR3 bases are TGTGCCAGCAGCAACTACGGAGGCACAGATACGCAGTATTTT. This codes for CASSNYGGTDTQYF.

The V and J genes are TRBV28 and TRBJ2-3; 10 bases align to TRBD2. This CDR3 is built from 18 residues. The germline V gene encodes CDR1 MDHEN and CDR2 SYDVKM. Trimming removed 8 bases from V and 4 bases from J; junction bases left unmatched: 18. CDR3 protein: CASSLHPMSGRAADTQYF. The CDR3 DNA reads TGTGCCAGCTCCCTTCACCCTATGAGCGGGAGGGCTGCAGATACGCAGTATTTT.

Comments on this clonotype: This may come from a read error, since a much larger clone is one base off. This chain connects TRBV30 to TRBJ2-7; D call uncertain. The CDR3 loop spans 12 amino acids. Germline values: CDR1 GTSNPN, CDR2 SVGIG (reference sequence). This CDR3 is CARSVLDDEQYF. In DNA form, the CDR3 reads TGTGCCCGGAGTGTACTGGATGACGAGCAGTACTTC. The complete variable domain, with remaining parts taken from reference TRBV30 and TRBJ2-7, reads SQTIHQWPATLVQPVGSPLSLECTVEGTSNPNLYWYRQAAGRGLQLLFYSVGIGQISSEVPQNLSASRPQDRQFILSSKKLLLSDSGFYLCARSVLDDEQYFGPGTRLTVT.

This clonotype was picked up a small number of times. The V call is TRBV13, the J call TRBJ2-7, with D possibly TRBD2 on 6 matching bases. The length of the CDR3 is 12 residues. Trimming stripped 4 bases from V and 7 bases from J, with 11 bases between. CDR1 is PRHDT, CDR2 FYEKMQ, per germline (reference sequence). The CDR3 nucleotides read TGTGCCAGCAGCTCATCTAGCGCAGAGCAGTACTTC. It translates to CASSSSSAEQYF. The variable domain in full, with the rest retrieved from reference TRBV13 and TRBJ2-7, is AAGVIQSPRHLIKEKRETATLKCYPIPRHDTVYWYQQGPGQDPQFLISFYEKMQSDKGSIPDRFSAQQFSDYHSELNMSSLELGDSALYFCASSSSSAEQYFGPGTRLTVT.

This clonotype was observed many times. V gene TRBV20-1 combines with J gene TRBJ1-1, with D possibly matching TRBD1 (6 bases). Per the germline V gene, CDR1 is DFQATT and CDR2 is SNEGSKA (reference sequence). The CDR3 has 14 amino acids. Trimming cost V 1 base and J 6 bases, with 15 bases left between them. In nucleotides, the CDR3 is TGCAGTGCTAGAGCAGGGGTGGTGCTCTCTGAAGCTTTCTTT. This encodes CSARAGVVLSEAFF.

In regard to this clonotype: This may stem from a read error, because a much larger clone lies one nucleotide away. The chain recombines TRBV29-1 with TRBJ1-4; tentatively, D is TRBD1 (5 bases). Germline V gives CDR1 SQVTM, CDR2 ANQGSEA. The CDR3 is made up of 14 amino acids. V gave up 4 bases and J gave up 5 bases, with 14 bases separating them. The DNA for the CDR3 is TGCAGCGTTGGGGGCGGGGGGATGAATGAAAAACTGTTTTTT. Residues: CSVGGGGMNEKLFF.